Sequencing of this T cell receptor (beta chain) was carried out in a study of T-cell memory formation after mild COVID-19. Per the germline V gene, CDR1 is DFQATT and CDR2 is SNEGSKA (reference sequence). The CDR3 extends over 14 amino acids. V was pared by 2 bases and J by 5 bases, with 7 bases of the junction left unmatched. TCRdb itself ran the 5' RACE reads through MiXCR, one entry per CDR3 protein. Of roughly 35,000 distinct CDR3 sequences detected, about 7.3% appear once; the ten largest clones hold under 30%. The material sequenced was PBMCs or a T cell subset sorted from them (not recorded which). The receptor comes from a man in his late teens or twenties who had mild COVID-19 (a few samples of this study predate the infection). Cell type and time point are not known. The V gene is TRBV20-1, the J gene TRBJ2-5; 8 bases align to TRBD2. CDR3 coding DNA: TGCAGTGCTAGATGGCGGGGGGAGGGGGAGACCCAGTACTTC. Translated: CSARWRGEGETQYF.